The 10 T cell receptor beta chains presented below share a single source sample, sequenced in a study of identical twins. From the 5' RACE reads, TCRdb called clonotypes with MiXCR, one entry per CDR3 protein. The sample holds over 500,000 distinct CDR3 sequences; around 20% are singletons and the top ten take around 0.91%. The data also belong to a second study, concerning T cells expressing NK-cell markers.

Sequencing input: CD4+ T cells sorted from blood. Receptors were obtained from a woman aged 18-30 years in good health.

The CDR3 protein is CASSSYQNQPQHF. The CDR3 nucleotides are TGTGCCAGCAGCTCCTATCAAAATCAGCCCCAGCATTTT. The rearrangement uses TRBV12-3 or TRBV12-4 and TRBJ1-5; D remains unclear. V was pared by 6 bases and J by 4 bases, with 10 bases between. The CDR3 runs to 13 residues.

The chain carries TRBV6-2 or TRBV6-3 and TRBJ2-1; D tentatively fits TRBD1 or TRBD2 (5 bases each). With 7 bases removed from V and 13 bases from J, the gap between germline ends came to 23 bases. From germline, CDR1 is MNHEY and CDR2 SVGEGT. CDR3 length: 14 amino acids. CDR3 bases: TGTGCCAGCAACACTGGGGGACGAATAACGGCCCAGTTCTTC. Encoded protein: CASNTGGRITAQFF.

This clonotype was seen many times. The chain has TRBV15 and TRBJ1-4, with TRBD1 matching 8 bases. Losses at the gene ends were 5 bases for V and 5 bases for J; bases not matched to a gene: 7. The CDR3 totals 15 residues. The germline V gene has CDR1 LNHNV and CDR2 YYDKDF (reference sequence). CDR3 protein: CATSARDRPNEKLFF. CDR3 nucleotides: TGTGCCACCAGCGCTAGGGACAGGCCAAATGAAAAACTGTTTTTT.

V gene TRBV12-3 or TRBV12-4 combines with J gene TRBJ2-3, with 10 positions matching TRBD2. CDR3 length equals 15 residues. V was pared by 3 bases and J by 7 bases, with 7 bases of the junction left unmatched. The CDR3 reads CASSLASGSWNTQYF. The CDR3 DNA sequence: TGTGCCAGCAGTTTGGCTAGCGGGAGCTGGAATACGCAGTATTTT.

V gene TRBV5-8 combines with J gene TRBJ2-2; D may be TRBD1 (5 bases). The CDR3 has 17 amino acids. From germline, CDR1 is SGHTS and CDR2 YDEGEE. With 4 bases removed from V and 6 bases from J, the gap between germline ends came to 22 bases. The CDR3 sequence is CASSLYIVMGRAGELFF. The CDR3 DNA sequence: TGTGCCAGCAGCCTCTACATAGTGATGGGCAGGGCCGGGGAGCTGTTTTTT.

The table lists this clonotype with a few counts. This chain uses TRBV4-3 with TRBJ2-1; D remains ambiguous. Germline CDR1 is LGHNA and CDR2 is YSLEER. V was clipped by 0 bases and J by 7 bases, with 7 bases between them. The CDR3 extends over 13 amino acids. As DNA, the CDR3 is TGCGCCAGCAGCCAAGATAGGTCTAATGAGCAGTTCTTC. Translated: CASSQDRSNEQFF.

The V gene is TRBV5-1, the J gene TRBJ1-1; D ambiguous. Trimming removed 5 bases at V and 1 base at J, with 9 bases between. Per germline, CDR1 SGHRS and CDR2 YFSETQ. CDR3 length equals 13 residues. In DNA form, the CDR3 reads TGCGCCAGCAGGCCGGACCCGAACACTGAAGCTTTCTTT. It encodes CASRPDPNTEAFF.

This sequence joins TRBV2 and TRBJ2-1; tentative D call: TRBD1 (6 bases). Looked up from germline, CDR1 is SNHLY and CDR2 is FYNNEI. The CDR3 spans 13 residues. V shed 8 bases and J shed 1 base, with 9 bases lying between them. Here the CDR3 reads CASCQGSYNEQFF. The CDR3 nucleotides are TGTGCCAGCTGCCAGGGGTCCTACAATGAGCAGTTCTTC.

The rearrangement uses TRBV7-7 and TRBJ2-2, with TRBD2 matching over 8 bases. The CDR3 loop spans 13 amino acids. Germline trimming cut 9 bases from V and 7 bases from J; bases unmatched to any gene: 7. Per the germline V gene, CDR1 is SSHAT and CDR2 is FNYEAQ (reference sequence). The CDR3 sequence is CASSAGEVGELFF. In DNA form, the CDR3 reads TGTGCCAGTTCAGCGGGAGAAGTCGGGGAGCTGTTTTTT.

The chain is built from TRBV5-6 and TRBJ2-3; 9 positions agree with TRBD1. The CDR3 has 15 amino acids. The V gene end was trimmed by 4 bases and the J gene end by 4 bases; junction bases not matched to a gene: 7. CDR1 and CDR2 (germline): SGHDT, YYEEEE. In DNA, the CDR3 is TGTGCCAGCAGCAGGGGACAGGGTGGCGCAGATACGCAGTATTTT. It translates to CASSRGQGGADTQYF.